The T cell receptor (beta chain) under discussion was sequenced for a study of identical twins. Each CDR3 protein is one row after TCRdb ran MiXCR on the 5' RACE reads. The sample carries 1.5 million to 2 million distinct CDR3 sequences, roughly 35% recorded once. This clonotype was picked up a small number of times. Sequence at one end of the junction differs from germline and may be a read error. The sequenced material came from cord blood. The receptor was isolated from a newborn girl in good health.

The CDR3 protein is CASSPEMGDAQYF. The CDR3 nucleotides are TGTGCCAGCTCACCAGAGATGGGAGATGCGCAGTATTTT. This sequence joins TRBV18 and TRBJ2-3; D may be TRBD2 (5 bases). The germline gives CDR1 KGHSH, CDR2 LQKENI. The CDR3 runs 13 residues.